This paragraph reports one T cell receptor beta chain. Its antigen is still unknown. The data stem from a study of monozygotic twins with inflammatory bowel disease. Study results and limitations: A reduction in TCRbeta diversity (inverse Simpson) was seen in IBD patients relative to healthy co-twins. Separate T cell subtypes could not be resolved from one another.

The CDR3 is made up of 12 amino acids. Germline V gives CDR1 DFQATT, CDR2 SNEGSKA (reference sequence). For each CDR3 protein, TCRdb gives one entry from its re-call of the 5' RACE reads, without DNA. The sample has fewer than 400,000 distinct CDR3 sequences, and its top ten clones hold approximately 5.9%. This sequence originates from a human donor with ulcerative colitis or Crohn's disease, or a healthy co-twin of an affected twin (not recorded which). This chain joins TRBV20-1 and TRBJ1-2; the D call from TCRdb, TRBD1, cannot be confirmed without DNA. Sequencing input: blood. The CDR3 protein is CSARAPIGGYTF.